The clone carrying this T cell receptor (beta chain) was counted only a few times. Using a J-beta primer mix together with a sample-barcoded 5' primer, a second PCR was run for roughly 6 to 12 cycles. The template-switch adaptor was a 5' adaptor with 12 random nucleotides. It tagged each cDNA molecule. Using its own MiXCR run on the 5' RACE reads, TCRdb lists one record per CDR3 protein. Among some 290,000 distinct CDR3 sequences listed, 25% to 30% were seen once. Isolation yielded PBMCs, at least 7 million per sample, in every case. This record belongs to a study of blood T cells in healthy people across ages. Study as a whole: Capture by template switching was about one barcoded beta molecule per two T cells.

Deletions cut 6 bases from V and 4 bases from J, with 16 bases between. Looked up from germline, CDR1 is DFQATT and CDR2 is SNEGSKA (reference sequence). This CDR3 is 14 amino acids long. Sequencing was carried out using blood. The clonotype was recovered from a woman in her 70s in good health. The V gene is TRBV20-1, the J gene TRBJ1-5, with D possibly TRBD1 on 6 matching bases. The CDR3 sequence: CSAKGGQVNQPQHF. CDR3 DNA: TGCAGTGCAAAGGGGGGGCAGGTTAATCAGCCCCAGCATTTT.